This is a list of T cell receptor beta chains from one sample in a study of blood T cell repertoires in COVID-19. Some clones are missing from TCRdb's copy, which holds only in-frame ones; the method was immunoSEQ multiplex PCR. The data show around 400,000 clones, about 87% seen once. Source material: peripheral blood. These TCRs come from a woman between 25 and 40 years old with COVID-19, enrolled during active disease. The CDR3 runs from the conserved cysteine through the conserved F or W. D genes are given only for firm matches. Some rows have no size entry. The others give once, few or many, or a class for an expanded clone.

v_gene	d_gene	j_gene	abundance	CDR3aa	CDR3nt
TRBV19	-	TRBJ1-4	-	CASRELGTNEKLFF	TGTGCCAGTAGGGAGCTCGGAACTAATGAAAAACTGTTTTTT
TRBV30	TRBD2	TRBJ2-1	once	CAWSEGLAGYNEQFF	TGTGCCTGGAGCGAGGGACTAGCGGGGTACAATGAGCAGTTCTTC
TRBV5-5	-	TRBJ2-2	-	CASSLAGGLGTGELFF	TGTGCCAGCAGCTTGGCCGGGGGGCTAGGCACCGGGGAGCTGTTTTTT
TRBV30	TRBD2	TRBJ2-3	-	CAWSGWVAGDGGTQYF	TGTGCCTGGAGTGGGTGGGTAGCGGGAGACGGGGGTACGCAGTATTTT
TRBV4-1	TRBD1	TRBJ2-1	-	CASSQDRGTGNEQFF	TGCGCCAGCAGCCAAGATAGGGGGACAGGGAATGAGCAGTTCTTC
TRBV6-5	-	TRBJ2-4	few	CASSGGRNIQYF	TGTGCCAGCAGCGGGGGGCGAAACATTCAGTACTTC
TRBV3-1/TRBV3-2	-	TRBJ2-7	-	CASARGYEQYF	TGTGCCAGCGCTCGGGGCTACGAGCAGTACTTC
TRBV7-9	TRBD2	TRBJ2-7	many	CASSPFSGRTPYEQYF	TGTGCCAGCAGCCCTTTTAGCGGGAGGACCCCCTACGAGCAGTACTTC
TRBV2	-	TRBJ2-2	-	CASSGLAEGTGELFF	TGTGCCAGCAGTGGTTTAGCAGAGGGAACGGGGGAGCTGTTTTTT
TRBV3-1/TRBV3-2	TRBD2	TRBJ2-7	-	CASSQAYERGGEQYF	TGTGCCAGCAGCCAAGCCTACGAGCGGGGGGGCGAGCAGTACTTC
TRBV28	TRBD1	TRBJ1-1	-	CASSWTGKSGVAFF	TGTGCCAGCAGTTGGACAGGAAAGTCAGGGGTTGCTTTCTTT
TRBV11-2	-	TRBJ2-1	many	CASSKRADSSYNEQFF	TGTGCCAGCAGCAAGCGAGCGGATAGCTCCTACAATGAGCAGTTCTTC
TRBV4-1	-	TRBJ2-5	-	CASSGPGETQYF	TGCGCCAGCAGCGGTCCCGGGGAGACCCAGTACTTC
TRBV15	TRBD1	TRBJ1-4	-	CATSRWTGGYEKLFF	TGTGCCACCAGCAGATGGACAGGGGGTTACGAAAAACTGTTTTTT
TRBV29-1	-	TRBJ2-5	-	CSVGAGPETQYF	TGCAGCGTTGGAGCAGGGCCGGAGACCCAGTACTTC
TRBV7-7	-	TRBJ2-7	-	CASSLGVGSSYEQYF	TGTGCTAGCAGCTTAGGGGTGGGGAGCTCCTACGAGCAGTACTTC
TRBV4-1	TRBD1	TRBJ1-6	-	CASSRTGGPYNSPLHF	TGCGCCAGCAGCCGGACAGGGGGACCCTATAATTCACCCCTCCACTTT
TRBV30	TRBD1	TRBJ1-4	-	CAWSTGTGNEKLFF	TGTGCCTGGAGCACCGGGACAGGAAATGAAAAACTGTTTTTT
TRBV2	-	TRBJ2-6	-	CATSQIQVAGANVLTF	TGTGCCACGTCGCAGATACAGGTGGCTGGGGCCAACGTCCTGACTTTC
TRBV24-1	TRBD1	TRBJ2-5	-	CATGQSETQYF	TGTGCCACGGGACAGTCAGAGACCCAGTACTTC
TRBV5-1	-	TRBJ1-1	-	CASSFGWGEYTEAFF	TGCGCCAGCAGCTTCGGTTGGGGGGAGTACACTGAAGCTTTCTTT
TRBV5-1	TRBD2	TRBJ2-5	-	CASSFSGSGETQYF	TGCGCCAGCAGCTTTAGCGGGAGTGGAGAGACCCAGTACTTC
TRBV5-6	-	TRBJ2-3	-	CASSLDGDTQYF	TGTGCCAGCAGCTTGGACGGAGATACGCAGTATTTT
TRBV28	-	TRBJ2-2	few	CASSRRGTGELFF	TGTGCCAGCAGTAGACGGGGGACCGGGGAGCTGTTTTTT
TRBV3-1/TRBV3-2	TRBD1	TRBJ2-5	-	CASSQPGQGASETQYF	TGTGCCAGCAGCCAACCTGGACAGGGGGCGAGTGAGACCCAGTACTTC
TRBV19	-	TRBJ1-1	-	CASSRGNAAFF	TGTGCCAGTAGCCGGGGGAATGCAGCTTTCTTT
TRBV10-1	TRBD1	TRBJ2-3	-	CASSDPTGDRDTQYF	TGCGCCAGCAGTGACCCGACAGGGGATCGGGATACGCAGTATTTT
TRBV2	TRBD2	TRBJ2-7	-	CASSEAGLAGEQYF	TGTGCCAGCAGTGAAGCCGGACTAGCGGGAGAGCAGTACTTC
TRBV9	-	TRBJ1-2	-	CASSVATAQGGYTF	TGTGCCAGCAGCGTAGCCACCGCGCAGGGAGGCTACACCTTC
TRBV15	TRBD1	TRBJ1-1	once	CATSRDLPGQGASVAFF	TGTGCCACCAGCAGAGATCTCCCGGGACAGGGGGCGTCAGTCGCTTTCTTT
TRBV5-4	-	TRBJ2-1	few	CASTLSGPRDEQFF	TGTGCCAGCACCTTAAGCGGGCCTCGGGATGAGCAGTTCTTC
TRBV7-9	-	TRBJ2-5	-	CASSPGRVETQYF	TGTGCCAGCAGCCCGGGCAGGGTTGAGACCCAGTACTTC
TRBV11-2	TRBD2	TRBJ2-1	-	CASSPFSGRAGNEQFF	TGTGCCAGCAGCCCTTTTAGCGGGAGGGCCGGAAATGAGCAGTTCTTC
TRBV4-1	-	TRBJ2-2	-	CASSQVGSGVHTGELFF	TGCGCCAGCAGCCAAGTAGGGTCAGGGGTTCACACCGGGGAGCTGTTTTTT
TRBV5-1	-	TRBJ2-7	-	CASRQRAGAVHEQYF	TGCGCCAGCAGACAACGGGCAGGGGCTGTCCACGAGCAGTACTTC
TRBV18	TRBD2	TRBJ2-2	-	CASSSGLAGNTGELFF	TGTGCCAGCTCCTCCGGACTAGCGGGCAACACCGGGGAGCTGTTTTTT
TRBV30	-	TRBJ2-7	-	CAWSGGEDEQYF	TGTGCCTGGAGTGGGGGGGAGGACGAGCAGTACTTC
TRBV28	TRBD1	TRBJ2-7	-	CASRGTGGSYEQYF	TGTGCCAGCAGGGGGACAGGGGGCTCCTACGAGCAGTACTTC
TRBV7-2	-	TRBJ1-6	-	CASGRQESSPLHF	TGTGCCAGCGGCCGACAGGAAAGTTCACCCCTCCACTTT
TRBV30	-	TRBJ2-2	few	CAWRKSVNTGELFF	TGTGCCTGGAGGAAGTCAGTAAACACCGGGGAGCTGTTTTTT
TRBV6-6	-	TRBJ1-3	-	CASSGSGRPSGNTIYF	TGTGCCAGCAGTGGTTCAGGGCGCCCGTCTGGAAACACCATATATTTT
TRBV10-3	-	TRBJ2-1	-	CAITSSGEQFF	TGTGCCATCACCTCCTCGGGTGAGCAGTTCTTC